These 23 T cell receptor beta chains were all obtained from the same sample, sequenced in a study of OX40 agonist ivuxolimab in advanced cancers. TCRdb's table, derived via immunoSEQ multiplex PCR, lists solely in-frame clones and lacks some. The sample has approximately 100,000 clones, 90% to 95% seen once. The specimen comprised CD4+ or CD8+ T cells sorted from blood, sampled in a trial of the OX40 agonist ivuxolimab. These receptors all stem from an adult with an advanced solid tumor such as melanoma, head and neck, liver or kidney cancer.

V and J are TRBV5-1 and TRBJ1-3; no clear D gene. In germline, CDR1 is SGHRS, CDR2 YFSETQ. The CDR3 length is 13 residues. With 5 bases removed from V and 0 bases from J, the gap between germline ends came to 6 bases. This CDR3 is CASSAGSGNTIYF. The CDR3 DNA is TGCGCCAGCAGTGCGGGCTCTGGAAACACCATATATTTT.

The rearrangement joins TRBV12-5 to TRBJ2-1, with 9 bases lining up with TRBD2. Per germline, CDR1 LGHNT and CDR2 FRNRAP. Losses at the gene ends were 1 base for V and 6 bases for J; bases not matched to a gene: 1. CDR3 length: 14 amino acids. The CDR3: CASGLGLAANEQFF. CDR3 bases: TGTGCTAGTGGTTTGGGACTAGCGGCCAATGAGCAGTTCTTC.

This chain joins TRBV29-1 and TRBJ2-7; TRBD1 might be the D (5 bases). The germline CDR1 and CDR2 sequences are SQVTM and ANQGSEA. V was clipped by 2 bases and J by 5 bases, with 13 bases between them. This CDR3 contains 13 residues. CDR3: CSVETQGVNEQYF. Written as DNA, the CDR3 is TGCAGCGTTGAAACCCAGGGTGTCAACGAGCAGTACTTC.

The chain links TRBV5-1 to TRBJ1-2; perhaps TRBD1 as D (5 bases). Trimming cost V 0 bases and J 4 bases, with 10 bases left between them. The CDR3 loop spans 14 amino acids. The germline V gene encodes CDR1 SGHRS and CDR2 YFSETQ. CDR3 sequence: CASSLGQGSYGYTF. As DNA, the CDR3 is TGCGCCAGCAGCTTGGGTCAGGGTTCCTATGGCTACACCTTC.

This clone turned up a few times. V usage is TRBV2 and J usage is TRBJ1-2; no firm D call. V dropped 4 bases and J dropped 8 bases, with 11 bases sitting between them. Germline V gene sequence: CDR1 SNHLY, CDR2 FYNNEI. The CDR3 runs 12 residues. The CDR3 DNA sequence: TGTGCCAGCAGTGTTCGGTCTCGGGGCTACACCTTC. Encoded protein: CASSVRSRGYTF.

This chain joins TRBV29-1 and TRBJ1-1; D is ambiguous. The CDR3 covers 13 residues. Trimming stripped 2 bases from V and 5 bases from J, with 12 bases between. The germline V gene encodes CDR1 SQVTM and CDR2 ANQGSEA. CDR3 nucleotide sequence: TGCAGCGTTGAACTCCGACGGGAAACTGAAGCTTTCTTT. This codes for CSVELRRETEAFF.

On this clone: Compared with germline, one end of the junction differs, possibly owing to a read error. The chain recombines TRBV9 with TRBJ2-3, with D tentatively TRBD2 (7 bases). Germline CDR1 reads SGDLS; CDR2 reads YYNGEE. This CDR3 has 15 amino acids. In DNA form, the CDR3 reads TGTGCCGGCAGCGTTGCGGGGGCCGGGAAGGATACGCAGTATTTT. Translating gives CAGSVAGAGKDTQYF.

This sequence joins TRBV11-2 and TRBJ2-3; 9 nucleotides match TRBD1. V was pared by 1 base and J by 3 bases, with 2 bases of the junction left unmatched. This CDR3 is built from 15 residues. Germline V gives CDR1 SGHAT, CDR2 FQNNGV. The CDR3 protein is CASSLGQGETDTQYF. CDR3 in DNA: TGTGCCAGCAGCTTAGGACAGGGGGAGACAGATACGCAGTATTTT.

This clone was recorded a few times. The chain combines TRBV11-2 with TRBJ1-5; D is uncertain. Germline-derived CDR1 and CDR2 are SGHAT and FQNNGV. CDR3 length equals 14 residues. The V and J ends lost 1 base and 5 bases respectively, with 9 bases between them. The CDR3 reads CASSLGPIDQPQHF. Here the CDR3 DNA reads TGTGCCAGCAGCTTAGGCCCCATTGATCAGCCCCAGCATTTT.

CDR3 DNA: TGTGCCAGCAGTCGAGGGACAGGAAACACTGAAGCTTTCTTT. This gives the protein CASSRGTGNTEAFF. The chain carries TRBV28 and TRBJ1-1; TRBD1 matches 8 bases. Germline V gene sequence: CDR1 MDHEN, CDR2 SYDVKM. The CDR3 spans 14 residues. After removal of 5 bases from V and 2 bases from J, the junction contained 4 bases not matched to a gene.

The chain links TRBV10-1 to TRBJ2-1; 9 nucleotides match TRBD2. Looked up from germline, CDR1 is WNHNN and CDR2 is SYGVQD (reference sequence). J was trimmed by 8 bases and V by 3 bases; bases with no gene match: 14. The CDR3 extends over 17 amino acids. The chain's CDR3 is CASSDSIAGAGVYEQFF. CDR3 bases: TGCGCCAGCAGTGATTCTATAGCGGGAGCGGGGGTGTATGAGCAGTTCTTC.

The V gene is TRBV4-2, the J gene TRBJ2-2; D gene unclear. In germline, CDR1 is LGHNA, CDR2 YNFKEQ. The CDR3 has 12 amino acids. V lost 0 bases to trimming and J lost 6 bases, with 2 bases between them. CDR3 sequence reads: CASSQEAGELFF. Here the CDR3 DNA reads TGTGCCAGCAGCCAAGAGGCCGGGGAGCTGTTTTTT.

This chain uses TRBV6-1 with TRBJ1-2; a possible D gene is TRBD1 (5 bases). The CDR3 consists of 13 residues. V was shortened by 7 bases and J by 7 bases, with 16 bases between the two germline ends. CDR1 is MNHNS and CDR2 is SASEGT in the germline V gene. The CDR3 protein is CASTRGRVTGYTF. The CDR3 region has the DNA TGTGCCAGCACCAGAGGCAGGGTAACTGGCTACACCTTC.

The chain links TRBV5-4 to TRBJ2-7, with a tentative D call TRBD1 (6 bases). Germline values: CDR1 SGHNT, CDR2 YYREEE (reference sequence). This CDR3 is 15 amino acids long. Trimming pared 0 bases from V and 1 base from J, leaving 11 bases between. The CDR3 DNA reads TGTGCCAGCAGCTTGGATCCGGGACAATCCTACGAGCAGTACTTC. Amino acids: CASSLDPGQSYEQYF. Variable domain in full (rest from reference TRBV5-4 and TRBJ2-7): ETGVTQSPTHLIKTRGQQVTLRCSSQSGHNTVSWYQQALGQGPQFIFQYYREEENGRGNFPPRFSGLQFPNYSSELNVNALELDDSALYLCASSLDPGQSYEQYFGPGTRLTVT.

The V and J genes are TRBV5-1 and TRBJ2-7; TRBD2 agrees at 9 bases. The junction had 16 bases not matched to a gene; V was cut back by 0 bases and J by 3 bases. Germline-derived CDR1 and CDR2 are SGHRS and YFSETQ. The CDR3 is 19 residues long. Here the CDR3 DNA reads TGCGCCAGCAGCTTGGCCAACTATGTAGCTAGCGGGACACACTACGAGCAGTACTTC. The encoded protein is CASSLANYVASGTHYEQYF. The whole variable domain, filled in from reference TRBV5-1 and TRBJ2-7, reads KAGVTQTPRYLIKTRGQQVTLSCSPISGHRSVSWYQQTPGQGLQFLFEYFSETQRNKGNFPGRFSGRQFSNSRSEMNVSTLELGDSALYLCASSLANYVASGTHYEQYFGPGTRLTVT.

This clone has only a few counts. The V and J genes are TRBV7-9 and TRBJ1-2, with D uncertain. There are 13 residues in the CDR3. V was clipped by 1 base and J by 0 bases, with 3 bases between them. Looked up from germline, CDR1 is SEHNR and CDR2 is FQNEAQ (reference sequence). The CDR3 protein is CASSLVTNYGYTF. The CDR3 DNA follows: TGTGCCAGCAGCTTAGTTACTAACTATGGCTACACCTTC.

The chain recombines TRBV5-1 with TRBJ2-7, with 11 nucleotides matching TRBD2. The trim removed 7 bases at V and 5 bases at J, leaving 5 bases unmatched. Germline V gene data show CDR1 as SGHRS and CDR2 as YFSETQ. The CDR3 consists of 13 residues. The CDR3 DNA reads as TGCGCCAGCCAGTCTAGCGGGAGGAACGAGCAGTACTTC. Residues: CASQSSGRNEQYF.

The chain combines TRBV6-1 with TRBJ1-4, with 9 bases aligning to TRBD1. CDR1 and CDR2 (germline): MNHNS, SASEGT. V trimming: 8 bases; J trimming: 8 bases; junction bases outside the gene matches: 6. The CDR3 has 13 amino acids. The CDR3 reads CASSRDRDEKLFF. In DNA, the CDR3 is TGTGCCAGCTCCCGGGACAGGGACGAAAAACTGTTTTTT.

This clone was detected only once. The chain links TRBV7-3 to TRBJ1-2; D gene ambiguous. The germline gives CDR1 SGHTA, CDR2 FQGTGA. The CDR3 has 14 residues. V gave up 2 bases and J gave up 4 bases, with 11 bases separating them. The CDR3 nucleotides are TGTGCCAGCAGCTTAGAAAGTTCTCCCTATGGCTACACCTTC. Amino acid sequence: CASSLESSPYGYTF.

The CDR3 region has the DNA TGTGCCAGCAGCTTCTTAGGGACGGGCTCCTACGAGCAGTACTTC. It specifies CASSFLGTGSYEQYF. The V and J genes are TRBV11-3 and TRBJ2-7; D tentatively fits TRBD1 or TRBD2 (5 bases each). This CDR3 comprises 15 residues. V was trimmed by 3 bases and J by 0 bases, leaving 12 bases between them. Germline V lookup: CDR1 SGHNT, CDR2 YENEEA.

The chain uses TRBV6-1 and TRBJ1-5, with D hard to call. The germline gives CDR1 MNHNS, CDR2 SASEGT. The CDR3 loop spans 12 amino acids. The V and J ends lost 6 bases and 7 bases respectively, with 10 bases between them. DNA for the CDR3: TGTGCCAGCAGGAAGACCGGCCAGCCCCAGCATTTT. Translation: CASRKTGQPQHF.

V is TRBV5-1 and J is TRBJ2-7; TRBD2 matches at 9 bases. The CDR3 runs 18 residues. After removal of 0 bases from V and 2 bases from J, the junction contained 12 bases not matched to a gene. Germline V gene lookup returns CDR1 SGHRS and CDR2 YFSETQ. The CDR3, as DNA: TGCGCCAGCAGCTTGGCCCCCGCGGGAGGGTCCACAACCTACGAGCAGTACTTC. It translates to CASSLAPAGGSTTYEQYF.

This clone was counted a single time. The chain is built from TRBV5-8 and TRBJ1-2; D is unclear. This CDR3 has 13 amino acids. Germline CDR1 is SGHTS and CDR2 is YDEGEE. V lost 3 bases to trimming and J lost 1 base, with 7 bases between them. The DNA of the CDR3 is TGTGCCAGCAGCTCCCGGAGTAACTATGGCTACACCTTC. Amino acid sequence: CASSSRSNYGYTF.